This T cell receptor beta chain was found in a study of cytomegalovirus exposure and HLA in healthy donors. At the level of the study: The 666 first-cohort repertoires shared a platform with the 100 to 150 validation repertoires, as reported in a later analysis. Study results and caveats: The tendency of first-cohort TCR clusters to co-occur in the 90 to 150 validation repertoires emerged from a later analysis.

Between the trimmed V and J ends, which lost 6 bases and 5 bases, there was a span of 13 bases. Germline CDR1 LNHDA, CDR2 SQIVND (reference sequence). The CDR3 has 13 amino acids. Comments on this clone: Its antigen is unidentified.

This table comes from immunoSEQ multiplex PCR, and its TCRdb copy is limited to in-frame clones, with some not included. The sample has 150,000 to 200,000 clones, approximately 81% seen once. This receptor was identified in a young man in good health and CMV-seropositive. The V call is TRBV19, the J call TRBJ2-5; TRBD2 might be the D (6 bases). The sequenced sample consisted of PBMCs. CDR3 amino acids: CASSPGLWETQYF. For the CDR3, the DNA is TGTGCCAGTAGCCCGGGACTTTGGGAGACCCAGTACTTC.